These T cell receptor beta chains were read from a single sample in a study of blood T cell repertoires in COVID-19. Clones were sequenced by immunoSEQ multiplex PCR, and TCRdb holds only the in-frame ones, with some missing. The sample shows fewer than 250,000 clones, 75% to 90% of them seen only once. Sequenced sample: PBMCs or T cells enriched from blood (not recorded which). These receptors all come from a man aged 50-59 years who had been exposed to COVID-19. Both conserved end residues are part of each CDR3. A clone size is listed for some rows: how often the clone was seen (once, few, many), or a class if it is expanded.

TRBV6-6	-	TRBJ1-5	CASSYYRGRFQPQHF
TRBV25-1	-	TRBJ2-1	CASSESGGYNEQFF
TRBV5-1	-	TRBJ2-3	CASAQGLDTQYF
TRBV2	-	TRBJ1-2	CANHGRDNYGYTF
TRBV27	-	TRBJ1-2	CASSSSWGERHYGYTF
TRBV19	-	TRBJ2-1	CASRDFLAEQFF
TRBV27	-	TRBJ2-7	CASRRGTGSYEQYF
TRBV7-9	-	TRBJ2-5	CASSFLAGGETQYF
TRBV18	-	TRBJ1-5	CASSPNPGGNNQPQHF
TRBV28	once	TRBJ1-3	CATSVSGNTIYF
TRBV19	-	TRBJ2-4	CASTSTPPGIQYF
TRBV27	once	TRBJ1-2	CASSLSSGAGYTF
TRBV10-3	-	TRBJ1-6	CAISERQGAYSPLHF
TRBV10-3	many	TRBJ1-5	CASTPASEQPQHF
TRBV28	-	TRBJ1-1	CASSPIDSRRAFF
TRBV20-1	-	TRBJ2-3	CSAPSTDTQYF
TRBV5-1	-	TRBJ1-3	CASSSGTGNTIYF
TRBV7-9	-	TRBJ2-3	CASSFSGGRSTDTQYF
TRBV7-3	-	TRBJ2-1	CASSLSLAGYNEQFF
TRBV5-1	-	TRBJ2-3	CASSNGQGLADTQYF
TRBV28	few	TRBJ1-2	CASSSGHPVYGYTF
TRBV4-1	once	TRBJ1-2	CASSQDGVRGYTF
TRBV15	few	TRBJ1-1	CATSRARDANTEAFF
TRBV29-1	-	TRBJ2-3	CSVGNGGSSSTDTQYF
TRBV9	-	TRBJ1-2	CASSVEAGTVNYGYTF
TRBV2	-	TRBJ1-2	CASSATLEYGYTF
TRBV11-2	-	TRBJ1-6	CASSLFQEDSPLHF
TRBV28	once	TRBJ1-1	CASKTMNTEAFF
TRBV7-9	-	TRBJ2-1	CASSFLRTGLGDNEQFF
TRBV7-2	-	TRBJ2-5	CASSFLVNRPYF
TRBV5-1	-	TRBJ1-1	CASNPGLNTEAFF
TRBV6-5	-	TRBJ2-7	CASTRHRAYEQYF
TRBV5-6	-	TRBJ1-5	CASSLFQGAKYQPQHF